This TCR beta chain is drawn from a study of shared clonotypes between healthy human individuals. The authors split each subset's genomic DNA evenly across several immunoSEQ plates. Only in-frame clones appear in the TCRdb table, and some are missing; sequencing was by immunoSEQ multiplex PCR. Of 300,000 or so clones detected, 74% appear once; the ten largest clones hold about 9.4%. Details on this clone: Its cognate antigen is unknown.

CDR3 length: 15 amino acids. V lost 4 bases, J lost 3 bases, and 6 bases stayed unmatched. The germline CDR1 and CDR2 sequences are SGHNT and YYREEE (reference sequence). The study's findings and limits: Roughly 5% was the fraction of naive CD4 clonotypes found shared across a few donors.

This receptor was obtained from a man under 40 in good health. Specimen: memory CD4+ T cells sorted from blood. The subset is: CD45RA-negative fraction. J is TRBJ1-4 and V is TRBV5-4; 7 bases fit TRBD1. CDR3 loop: CASSLTGDSNEKLFF. CDR3 bases: TGTGCCAGCAGCCTTACAGGGGACTCTAATGAAAAACTGTTTTTT. The entire variable domain, with the rest obtained from reference TRBV5-4 and TRBJ1-4, is as follows: ETGVTQSPTHLIKTRGQQVTLRCSSQSGHNTVSWYQQALGQGPQFIFQYYREEENGRGNFPPRFSGLQFPNYSSELNVNALELDDSALYLCASSLTGDSNEKLFFGSGTQLSVL.